This T cell receptor (beta chain) was sequenced for a study of identifying expanded T cells in peripheral blood. Data came from immunoSEQ multiplex PCR; TCRdb stores just in-frame clones and leaves some out. The sample has under 150,000 clones; roughly 90% are singletons. This TCR was recovered from a person aged 18 to 70 in good health. The specimen sequenced was blood.

The CDR3 region is CASSVSASPYEQYF. CDR3 coding DNA: TGTGCCAGCAGCGTAAGCGCCAGCCCCTACGAGCAGTACTTC. V gene TRBV9 combines with J gene TRBJ2-7; D uncertain. CDR1 and CDR2 from the germline V gene are SGDLS and YYNGEE. This CDR3 region has 14 residues. Trimming pared 1 base from V and 2 bases from J, leaving 10 bases between.